The 9 T cell receptor beta chains below come from one sample, sequenced in a study of regulatory T cells in long-lasting Graves disease. Time point in this sample: newly diagnosed GD, antithyroid drugs for less than 3 months. Researchers made the TCR library from RNA that was extracted from PBMCs. Researchers made TCR beta libraries by using iRepertoire HTBI primers and running Arm-PCR on CDR3 regions. TCRdb independently ran MiXCR on the multiplex PCR reads; one entry per CDR3 protein. The sample lists about 200,000 distinct CDR3 sequences; around 19% were seen once. Sequenced material: peripheral blood mononuclear cells (PBMCs), taken at new diagnosis, from a patient treated with antithyroid drugs. These receptors all come from a female donor with Graves disease.

This clonotype has at least ten counts. J is TRBJ2-3 and V is TRBV27, with a possible D match to TRBD1 (5 bases). CDR1 and CDR2 from the germline V gene are MNHEY and SMNVEV (reference sequence). The CDR3 runs to 12 residues. Deletions cut 7 bases from V and 4 bases from J, with 9 bases between. CDR3 residues: CASNGASDTQYF. In nucleotides, the CDR3 is TGTGCCAGCAATGGGGCTTCAGATACGCAGTATTTT.

The chain carries TRBV2 and TRBJ2-7; no clear D. Germline values: CDR1 SNHLY, CDR2 FYNNEI. This CDR3 is built from 12 residues. V shed 7 bases and J shed 3 bases, with 10 bases lying between them. CDR3 residues: CASTPSVYEQYF. Here the CDR3 DNA reads TGTGCCAGCACCCCCAGCGTCTACGAGCAGTACTTC.

The chain combines TRBV20-1 with TRBJ2-7; D is unresolved. The length of the CDR3 is 11 residues. V lost 3 bases and J lost 7, with 10 bases in between. Germline V gene lookup returns CDR1 DFQATT and CDR2 SNEGSKA (reference sequence). CDR3 sequence: CSARSGWEQYF. The CDR3 region has the DNA TGCAGTGCTAGGTCGGGTTGGGAGCAGTACTTC.

This clonotype was seen repeatedly, ten times or more. V and J are TRBV11-2 and TRBJ2-3, with D unresolved. The V gene lost 2 bases and the J gene lost 2 bases, with 11 bases spanning the gap. The CDR3 has 15 residues. Germline CDR1 SGHAT, CDR2 FQNNGV. The chain's CDR3 is CASSLTSADTDTQYF. The CDR3 bases are TGTGCCAGCAGCTTAACATCGGCTGACACAGATACGCAGTATTTT.

Many counts were recorded for this clonotype. The CDR3 DNA reads TGTGCCATCAGTGAGGGAGCTTCCTACGAGCAGTACTTC. Translated: CAISEGASYEQYF. The chain recombines TRBV10-3 with TRBJ2-7; D gene ambiguous. V gave up 2 bases and J gave up 1 base, with 6 bases separating them. CDR1 and CDR2 from the germline V gene are ENHRY and SYGVKD. The CDR3 length is 13 residues.

This clonotype was seen at least ten times. The genes are TRBV6-1 and TRBJ1-1; tentative D call: TRBD1 (5 bases). Trimming stripped 5 bases from V and 2 bases from J, with 15 bases between. Germline CDR1 is MNHNS and CDR2 is SASEGT. The CDR3 sequence is 15 residues long. The CDR3 protein is CASSTPGRTNTEAFF. CDR3 sequence (DNA): TGTGCCAGCAGTACCCCGGGACGGACAAACACTGAAGCTTTCTTT.

This clonotype was seen repeatedly, ten times or more. The chain uses TRBV20-1 and TRBJ2-7; 7 bases match TRBD1. Germline V gives CDR1 DFQATT, CDR2 SNEGSKA (reference sequence). Losses at the gene ends were 5 bases for V and 3 bases for J; bases not matched to a gene: 4. CDR3 length: 12 amino acids. CDR3 DNA sequence: TGCAGTGCTTTACGGGACAGCTACGAGCAGTACTTC. This translates into CSALRDSYEQYF.

This clonotype was counted many times. The chain couples TRBV7-2 to TRBJ1-4; 11 nucleotides line up with TRBD1. J gave up 3 bases and V 2 bases, and 8 bases lay outside the gene matches. The germline V gene has CDR1 SGHTA and CDR2 FQGNSA. The CDR3 runs to 18 residues. This CDR3 reads CASSLYWTGGRPNEKLFF. In DNA form, the CDR3 reads TGTGCCAGCAGCTTATATTGGACAGGGGGCCGTCCTAATGAAAAACTGTTTTTT.

This clonotype occurred many times. The chain has TRBV7-3 and TRBJ1-1, with a possible D match to TRBD1 (6 bases). Germline V gene data show CDR1 as SGHTA and CDR2 as FQGTGA. Trimming stripped 4 bases from V and 4 bases from J, with 13 bases between. The CDR3 runs 14 residues. For the CDR3, the DNA is TGTGCCAGCAGCTCCAGGGGCGGGAGCACTGAAGCTTTCTTT. This gives the protein CASSSRGGSTEAFF.